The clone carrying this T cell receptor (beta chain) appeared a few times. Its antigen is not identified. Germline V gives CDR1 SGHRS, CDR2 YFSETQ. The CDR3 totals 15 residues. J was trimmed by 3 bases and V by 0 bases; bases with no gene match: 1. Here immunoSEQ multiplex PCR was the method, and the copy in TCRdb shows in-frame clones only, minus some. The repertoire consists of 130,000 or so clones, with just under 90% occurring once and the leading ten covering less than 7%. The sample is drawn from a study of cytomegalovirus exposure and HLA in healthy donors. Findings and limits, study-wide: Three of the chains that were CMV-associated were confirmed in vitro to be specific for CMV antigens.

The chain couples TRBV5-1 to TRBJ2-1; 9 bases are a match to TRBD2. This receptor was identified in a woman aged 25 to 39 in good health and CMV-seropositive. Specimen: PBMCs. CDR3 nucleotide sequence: TGCGCCAGCAGCTTGGGACTAGCGGACTACAATGAGCAGTTCTTC. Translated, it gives CASSLGLADYNEQFF.